This T cell receptor (beta chain) was recorded in a study of response to subunit inactivated influenza vaccine. Study-wide findings and caveats: The study's authors posited that every seasonal influenza vaccination enlists few new T cells.

This CDR3 contains 17 residues. From germline, CDR1 is LGHDT and CDR2 YNNKEL (reference sequence). TCRdb independently ran MiXCR on the RT-PCR reads; one entry per CDR3 protein. The data show 650,000 to 800,000 distinct CDR3 sequences, approximately 15% seen once. Remarks on this clonotype: Its antigen is unidentified. One junction end disagrees with the germline gene, perhaps due to a read error.

This sequence was found in a man aged 50-60 years who received an inactivated influenza vaccine. This specimen consisted of PBMCs from blood, obtained 14 to 15 days before vaccination. The gene calls are TRBV3-1 and TRBJ2-2; TRBD1 aligns across 8 bases. Here the CDR3 reads CACSLLDRGGNTGELFF. Written as DNA, the CDR3 is TGTGCCTGCAGCCTCCTAGACAGGGGAGGGAACACCGGGGAGCTGTTTTTT.